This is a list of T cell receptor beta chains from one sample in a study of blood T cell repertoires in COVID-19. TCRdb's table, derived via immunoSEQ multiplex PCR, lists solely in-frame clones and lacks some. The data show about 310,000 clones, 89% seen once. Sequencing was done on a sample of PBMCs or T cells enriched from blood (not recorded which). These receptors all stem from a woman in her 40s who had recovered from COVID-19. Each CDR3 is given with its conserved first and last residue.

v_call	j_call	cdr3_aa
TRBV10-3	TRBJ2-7	CAISYGQGGSYEQYF
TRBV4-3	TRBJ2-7	CASSQEARGTTYEQYF
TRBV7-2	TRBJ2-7	CASGQGGYEQYF
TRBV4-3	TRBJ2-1	CASSQDQRGRNEQFF
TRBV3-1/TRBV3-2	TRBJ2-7	CASSQEGGGRSHEQYF
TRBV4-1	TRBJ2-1	CASSQEGGPYNEQFF
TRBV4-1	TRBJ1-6	CASSQDLETGGRTYNSPLHF
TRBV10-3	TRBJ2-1	CAISGGRSSVDEQFF
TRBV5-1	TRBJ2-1	CASSLAPGSGGTYNEQFF
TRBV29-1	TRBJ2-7	CSVAGTGEYEQYF
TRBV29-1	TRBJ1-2	CSVAGDGYTF
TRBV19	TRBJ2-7	CASSMAGDPYEQYF
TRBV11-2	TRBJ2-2	CASSLDSSGGPTGELFF
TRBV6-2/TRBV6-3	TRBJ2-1	CASSHPGDEQFF
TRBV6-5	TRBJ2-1	CASNSYRTLYNEQFF
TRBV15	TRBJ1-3	CATSRNQGVGNTIYF
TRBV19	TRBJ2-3	CASNRLGGTDTQYF
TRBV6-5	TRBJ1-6	CASSSRAYNSPLHF
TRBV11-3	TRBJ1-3	CASSFSGAGNTIYF
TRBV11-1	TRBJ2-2	CASMAGDRTGELFF
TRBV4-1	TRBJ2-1	CASSHPSGGALNEQFF
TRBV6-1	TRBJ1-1	CASSDLKGDSLNTEAFF
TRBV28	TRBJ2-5	CASTPSVESETQYF